This T cell receptor (beta chain) was sequenced for a study of OX40 agonist ivuxolimab in advanced cancers. Overall study: The patients' treatment was ivuxolimab, an agonistic anti-OX40 (CD134) antibody. General study results and limits: At 0.1 to 3.0 mg/kg and by week 6, CD4+ and CD8+ T cells in the blood had expanded clonally.

Assay used: immunoSEQ multiplex PCR; TCRdb lists only in-frame clones, some missing. The repertoire holds roughly 80,000 clones, with 90% as singletons. This clone has a single count. The antigen is unknown. The sequence came from an adult with an advanced solid tumor such as melanoma, head and neck, liver or kidney cancer. The material sequenced was CD4+ or CD8+ T cells sorted from blood, taken in a trial of the OX40 agonist ivuxolimab.

The CDR3 sequence is CASSFSRGLNTDTQYF. The DNA for the CDR3 is TGTGCCAGCAGTTTCTCCAGGGGGCTAAACACAGATACGCAGTATTTT. This chain links TRBV27 with TRBJ2-3; 8 nucleotides line up with TRBD1. The CDR3 runs to 16 residues. V was pared by 3 bases and J by 2 bases, with 7 bases of the junction left unmatched. Germline V gene lookup returns CDR1 MNHEY and CDR2 SMNVEV (reference sequence).